The rows below give T cell receptor beta chains drawn from one sample of a study of breast tumors, draining lymph nodes, adjacent tissues. TCRdb re-analysed the multiplex PCR reads in MiXCR, keeping a single row per CDR3 protein. This sample carries 45,000 to 60,000 distinct CDR3 sequences, about 21% of them seen once, and the ten largest clones take under 9.5%. The sequencing input was breast tumor tissue. The receptors were sampled from a female donor with breast cancer. Some clones in this sample may be carry-over from other donors' samples. CDR3s include the opening cysteine and the closing phenylalanine or tryptophan. D genes are given only for firm matches. Where a row states a size, it is once, few, many or the class of an expanded clone; other rows omit it.

11	TRBV12-3/TRBV12-4	TRBJ2-1	NA	NA	CASRATGIQFF	TGTGCCAGCCGAGCCACAGGGATACAGTTCTTC
16	TRBV6-5	TRBJ2-1	NA	many	CASSRIRGRSYNEQFF	TGTGCCAGCAGTCGTATCCGCGGCAGATCCTACAATGAGCAGTTCTTC
13	TRBV7-3	TRBJ2-3	TRBD1	many	CASSSTGDDTQYF	TGTGCCAGCAGTTCAACAGGGGACGATACGCAGTATTTT
16	TRBV30	TRBJ2-1	NA	many	CAWSVRAGITYNEQFF	TGTGCCTGGAGTGTACGTGCAGGGATTACCTACAATGAGCAGTTCTTC
17	TRBV10-3	TRBJ2-3	TRBD2	NA	CAISDGGLAGVQDTQYF	TGTGCCATCAGTGATGGAGGACTAGCGGGAGTGCAAGATACGCAGTATTTT
14	TRBV6-4	TRBJ1-5	NA	many	CASNRDRNNQPQHF	TGTGCCAGCAACCGGGACCGAAACAATCAGCCCCAGCATTTT
14	TRBV5-5	TRBJ2-1	TRBD2	many	CASSLGGSGKEQFF	TGTGCCAGCAGCTTGGGGGGTAGCGGGAAGGAGCAGTTCTTC
14	TRBV6-5	TRBJ2-2	NA	many	CASSPQPPTGELFF	TGTGCCAGCAGTCCCCAGCCTCCCACCGGGGAGCTGTTTTTT
16	TRBV12-3/TRBV12-4	TRBJ2-3	NA	many	CASSSSETYNYPTQYF	TGTGCCAGCAGTTCCTCCGAGACTTACAATTACCCTACGCAGTATTTT
14	TRBV19	TRBJ1-2	NA	many	CASSIGGQVSGYTF	TGTGCCAGTAGTATCGGGGGGCAGGTCAGTGGCTACACCTTC
13	TRBV29-1	TRBJ2-1	TRBD2	NA	CSARLAGVGEQFF	TGCAGCGCCCGACTAGCGGGAGTTGGTGAGCAGTTCTTC
17	TRBV3-1	TRBJ2-1	TRBD1	NA	CASSPSLPGTAYNEQFF	TGTGCCAGCAGCCCCTCCCTCCCCGGGACAGCATACAATGAGCAGTTCTTC
12	TRBV20-1	TRBJ1-4	NA	many	CSASGLNEKLFF	TGCAGTGCTAGTGGACTTAATGAAAAACTGTTTTTT
15	TRBV5-8	TRBJ1-5	NA	many	CASSLVWGSNQPQHF	TGTGCCAGCAGCTTGGTTTGGGGGTCGAATCAGCCCCAGCATTTT
14	TRBV10-2	TRBJ2-7	NA	NA	CASSDIQWGHEQYF	TGCGCCAGCAGTGACATCCAGTGGGGACACGAGCAGTACTTC
12	TRBV7-9	TRBJ1-2	NA	many	CASSLNVDGYTF	TGTGCCAGCAGCTTAAATGTTGATGGCTACACCTTC
13	TRBV5-1	TRBJ2-1	NA	NA	CASSFVPRDEQLF	TGCGCCAGCAGCTTCGTCCCTCGGGATGAGCAGCTCTTC
15	TRBV5-1	TRBJ2-7	TRBD1	many	CASSWSGGRDYEQYF	TGCGCCAGCAGCTGGTCAGGGGGAAGGGACTACGAGCAGTACTTC
15	TRBV20-1	TRBJ2-3	NA	once	CSATSGRGFSDTQYF	TGCAGTGCCACCTCGGGCAGGGGTTTTTCAGATACGCAGTATTTT
13	TRBV7-8	TRBJ1-2	NA	many	CASSLAGNYGYTF	TGTGCCAGCAGCTTAGCCGGGAACTATGGCTACACCTTC
15	TRBV6-2/TRBV6-3	TRBJ2-3	NA	few	CASTDGVSGADTQYF	TGTGCCAGCACCGACGGAGTTAGCGGTGCAGATACGCAGTATTTT
15	TRBV19	TRBJ2-3	NA	few	CASTKAPRDTDTQYF	TGTGCCAGCACTAAGGCCCCCCGGGACACAGATACGCAGTATTTT
12	TRBV15	TRBJ2-7	NA	many	CATSSAAREQYF	TGTGCCACCAGCAGTGCGGCGAGAGAGCAGTACTTC
22	TRBV5-5	TRBJ2-1	TRBD2	many	CASSWGQPGLAGGTTSYNEQFF	TGTGCCAGCAGCTGGGGGCAACCGGGACTAGCGGGAGGCACCACCTCCTACAATGAGCAGTTCTTC
14	TRBV6-6	TRBJ1-5	NA	many	CASSYNPRREPQHF	TGTGCCAGCAGTTACAACCCTCGGAGGGAGCCCCAGCATTTT
16	TRBV18	TRBJ2-3	TRBD1	few	CASSPRGQGGTDTQYF	TGTGCCAGCTCACCGAGGGGACAGGGGGGCACAGATACGCAGTATTTT
15	TRBV11-3	TRBJ2-7	NA	many	CASSLEAGLSYEQYF	TGTGCCAGCAGCTTAGAGGCGGGACTCTCCTACGAGCAGTACTTC
17	TRBV29-1	TRBJ1-2	TRBD1	NA	CSVEDHLLDRGQGGYTF	TGCAGCGTTGAAGATCACCTATTGGACAGGGGGCAAGGTGGCTACACCTTC
16	TRBV7-9	TRBJ2-7	TRBD2	many	CASSPLGGTRTYEQYF	TGTGCCAGCAGCCCCTTGGGGGGGACCAGAACGTACGAGCAGTACTTC
16	TRBV3-1	TRBJ2-3	NA	many	CASSQTGSLRTDTQYF	TGTGCCAGCAGCCAGACAGGAAGCTTACGCACAGATACGCAGTATTTT
15	TRBV7-3	TRBJ2-3	TRBD2	NA	CASSFLGLAGDTQYF	TGTGCCAGCAGCTTTTTGGGACTAGCGGGGGATACGCAGTATTTT
14	TRBV4-2	TRBJ2-1	NA	NA	CASSSGSSYNEQFF	TGTGCCAGCAGTTCCGGGAGCTCCTACAATGAGCAGTTCTTC
13	TRBV20-1	TRBJ2-2	NA	NA	CSAKGPPTGELFF	TGCAGTGCTAAGGGGCCCCCCACCGGGGAGCTGTTTTTT
13	TRBV7-6	TRBJ2-7	NA	many	CASSLSPGNEQYF	TGTGCCAGCAGCTTAAGTCCGGGCAACGAGCAGTACTTC
10	TRBV6-1	TRBJ1-2	NA	many	CASISYGYTF	TGTGCCAGCATCTCTTATGGCTACACCTTC
15	TRBV30	TRBJ2-3	NA	many	CAWTRDRQSTDTQYF	TGTGCCTGGACCCGCGACAGACAGTCCACAGATACGCAGTATTTT
14	TRBV6-1	TRBJ1-1	NA	NA	CASSHQGENTEAFF	TGTGCCAGCAGCCACCAAGGGGAGAACACTGAAGCTTTCTTT
14	TRBV19	TRBJ1-6	NA	many	CASSMGGTESPLHF	TGTGCCAGTAGTATGGGGGGGACTGAGTCACCCCTCCACTTT
15	TRBV28	TRBJ2-1	NA	few	CASRFRTSSYNEQFF	TGTGCCAGCAGATTTAGGACCAGCTCCTACAATGAGCAGTTCTTC
15	TRBV7-9	TRBJ1-3	NA	many	CASSSRPISGNTIYF	TGTGCCAGCAGTTCGAGACCGATCTCTGGAAACACCATATATTTT
14	TRBV4-1	TRBJ2-7	NA	many	CASSQDRSSNEQYF	TGCGCCAGCAGCCAAGATAGGTCTTCTAACGAGCAGTACTTC
12	TRBV2	TRBJ2-3	NA	NA	CASLGMGDTQYF	TGTGCCAGCCTAGGAATGGGGGATACGCAGTATTTT
12	TRBV5-1	TRBJ2-2	NA	NA	CASSSEAGELFF	TGCGCCAGCAGCTCCGAGGCCGGGGAGCTGTTTTTT
15	TRBV2	TRBJ1-5	TRBD1	many	CASSPEGAWGQPQHF	TGTGCCAGCAGCCCGGAGGGGGCCTGGGGGCAGCCCCAGCATTTT
15	TRBV24-1	TRBJ1-2	NA	many	CATSDPGTTSYGYTF	TGTGCCACCAGTGACCCCGGGACCACCAGCTATGGCTACACCTTC
12	TRBV12-3/TRBV12-4	TRBJ2-7	NA	many	CASSFPAYEQYF	TGTGCCAGCAGTTTTCCAGCTTACGAGCAGTACTTC
13	TRBV20-1	TRBJ2-1	NA	medium-sized	CSAAPPGSIEQFF	TGCAGTGCTGCACCCCCCGGGAGTATTGAGCAGTTCTTC
14	TRBV6-5	TRBJ2-1	NA	many	CASDNTGNGNEQFF	TGTGCCAGTGACAATACAGGGAATGGGAATGAGCAGTTCTTC